This is a list of T cell receptor beta chains from one sample in a study of blood T cell repertoires in COVID-19. Sequenced by immunoSEQ multiplex PCR; TCRdb stores in-frame clones only, minus some. The data hold 450,000 or so clones, with 85% to 90% observed a single time. Material for sequencing was peripheral blood. The receptors shown here come from a man aged 18 to 30 with COVID-19, enrolled during active disease. Each CDR3 is given with its conserved first and last residue. D genes are given only for firm matches. The listing skips clone size in some rows; elsewhere it reads once, few, many or a size class.

j_call clone_size v_call d_call cdr3_nt cdr3_aa
TRBJ1-4 NA TRBV6-5 NA TGTGCCAGCAGTTACTCCGGGAGGGCTAATGAAAAACTGTTTTTT CASSYSGRANEKLFF
TRBJ2-3 NA TRBV5-6 NA TGTGCCAGCAGCGTAACACTAGTGCGTCTCACAGATACGCAGTATTTT CASSVTLVRLTDTQYF
TRBJ2-1 few TRBV2 NA TGTGCCAGCAGCGGGGACAATGAGCAGTTCTTC CASSGDNEQFF
TRBJ2-1 NA TRBV2 NA TGTGCCAGCAGTGAAGGACGGGGGATATACAATGAGCAGTTCTTC CASSEGRGIYNEQFF
TRBJ2-5 NA TRBV3-1/TRBV3-2 TRBD1 TGTGCCAGCAGCCAAGGTCCCACAGGGGGCGCCGAGACCCAGTACTTC CASSQGPTGGAETQYF
TRBJ2-7 NA TRBV5-6 NA TGTGCCAGCAGCTCCGGACAATCCTACGAGCAGTACTTC CASSSGQSYEQYF
TRBJ1-2 NA TRBV2 TRBD1 TGTGCCAGCAAAGACAGGGCAATCTACTATGGCTACACCTTC CASKDRAIYYGYTF
TRBJ2-7 NA TRBV19 TRBD2 TGTGCCAGTAGTATCCGGACTAGCTCCTACGAGCAGTACTTC CASSIRTSSYEQYF
TRBJ1-2 NA TRBV6-5 TRBD1 TGTGCCAGCAGTCGGACAGGGGGGGACCTTAATGGCTACACCTTC CASSRTGGDLNGYTF
TRBJ2-1 NA TRBV24-1 TRBD1 TGTGCCACCAGTGATGCCGGGACAGGATACAATGAGCAGTTCTTC CATSDAGTGYNEQFF
TRBJ1-2 NA TRBV25-1 NA TGTGCCAGCAGGGGGGCCGGAGCTAACTATGGCTACACCTTC CASRGAGANYGYTF
TRBJ2-3 NA TRBV18 TRBD2 TGTGCCAGCTCGGGACGGGGGGGCACAGATACGCAGTATTTT CASSGRGGTDTQYF
TRBJ2-1 NA TRBV30 TRBD2 TGTGCCTGGAGTTCAGGACTAGCGGGAGGATCTGAGCAGTTCTTC CAWSSGLAGGSEQFF
TRBJ2-7 once TRBV6-5 TRBD2 TGTGCCAGCCGGGAGGTCCCTGGGTCCTACGAGCAGTACTTC CASREVPGSYEQYF
TRBJ1-5 NA TRBV19 NA TGTGCCAGTAGTACCGAGTTGAGCAATCAGCCCCAGCATTTT CASSTELSNQPQHF
TRBJ2-2 NA TRBV6-5 NA TGTGCCAGCAGTCTAATCACCGGGGAGCTGTTTTTT CASSLITGELFF
TRBJ1-3 NA TRBV3-1/TRBV3-2 TRBD1 TGTGCCAGCAGCCCCTATACAGGGGCCGGAAACACCATATATTTT CASSPYTGAGNTIYF
TRBJ1-3 NA TRBV6-2/TRBV6-3 NA TGTGCCAGCAGTTATGGGCAGTTAAGCTCTGGAAACACCATATATTTT CASSYGQLSSGNTIYF
TRBJ1-6 NA TRBV5-1 NA TGCGCCAGCAGCGTTCCCGACAGCAATTCACCCCTCCACTTT CASSVPDSNSPLHF
TRBJ2-2 once TRBV9 NA TGTGCCAGCAGCGCCCAAGCTCCCGGTTGGGGGGAGCTGTTTTTT CASSAQAPGWGELFF
TRBJ2-2 NA TRBV7-3 TRBD2 TGTGCCAGCAGCCCCCGAATCGGACTAGCGGGGAGTTCCGGGGAGCTGTTTTTT CASSPRIGLAGSSGELFF
TRBJ1-6 NA TRBV6-5 NA TGTGCCAGCAGATGGGACAACGATTCACCCCTCCACTTT CASRWDNDSPLHF
TRBJ2-5 NA TRBV2 NA TGTGCCACCACAGGGACTATCGGTCGGGTGACCCAGTACTTC CATTGTIGRVTQYF
TRBJ1-1 once TRBV5-4 NA TGTGCCAGCAGACTGCCGGGATCCAACACTGAAGCTTTCTTT CASRLPGSNTEAFF
TRBJ2-7 NA TRBV5-4 TRBD2 TGTGCCAGCAGCTTCGAGGTAGCGGGGGGGGAGAAGCAGTACTTC CASSFEVAGGEKQYF
TRBJ2-1 NA TRBV30 TRBD2 TGTGCCTGGAGCCAAGGACTAGCGGGAGGGCGTACTAAGCAGTTCTTC CAWSQGLAGGRTKQFF
TRBJ2-2 few TRBV19 NA TGTGCCACCATCTACGGGGAGCTGTTTTTT CATIYGELFF
TRBJ1-2 NA TRBV5-1 TRBD1 TGCGCCAGCAGCCCTATGGGACAGGGGAACTATGGCTACACCTTC CASSPMGQGNYGYTF
TRBJ2-7 NA TRBV30 NA TGTGCCTGGAGTCCGTTTGGGCGGAGGACCTACGAGCAGTACTTC CAWSPFGRRTYEQYF
TRBJ1-4 NA TRBV19 NA TGTGCCAGTAGTATCGAGGCGGGAGAAAAACTGTTTTTT CASSIEAGEKLFF
TRBJ2-7 NA TRBV5-4 NA TGTGCCAGCAGCTTTACAGGGTACGAGCAGTACTTC CASSFTGYEQYF
TRBJ1-5 NA TRBV18 TRBD1 TGTGCCAGCTCGGGACAGGGTCTTCATCAGCCCCAGCATTTT CASSGQGLHQPQHF
TRBJ2-3 once TRBV24-1 NA TGTGCCACCAGTGGTGAGTCGTTGACGCAGTATTTT CATSGESLTQYF
TRBJ2-5 NA TRBV11-3 TRBD2 TGTGCCAGCAGCAAGGGACTAGCGGGACAAGAGACCCAGTACTTC CASSKGLAGQETQYF
TRBJ2-7 NA TRBV6-5 NA TGTGCCAGCGAGATCCGCCGGCGCTCCCCCAGGGAGCAGTACTTC CASEIRRRSPREQYF
TRBJ1-4 NA TRBV2 TRBD1 TGTGCCAGCAGTCCGGACAGGGAGGATGAAAAACTGTTTTTT CASSPDREDEKLFF
TRBJ2-1 once TRBV28 TRBD1 TGTGCCAGCAGTTCACCGGTCCCGGGACAGGGGGCATCCTACAATGAGCAGTTCTTC CASSSPVPGQGASYNEQFF
TRBJ2-3 NA TRBV19 NA TGTGCCAGTAGTGCTGGTGGCCCAGATACGCAGTATTTT CASSAGGPDTQYF
TRBJ2-6 NA TRBV15 NA TGTGCCACCAGCAGTGACAGCTCTGGGGCCAACGTCCTGACTTTC CATSSDSSGANVLTF
TRBJ2-2 NA TRBV7-8 TRBD2 TGTGCCAGCAGCTTAGGGACGCTAGCGGGAGTCACCGGGGAGCTGTTTTTT CASSLGTLAGVTGELFF
TRBJ2-4 NA TRBV19 TRBD1 TGTGCCAGTAGTACACGGTTGACAGGGGGCAGGGCCAAAAACATTCAGTACTTC CASSTRLTGGRAKNIQYF
TRBJ1-1 NA TRBV27 NA TGTGCCAGCAGTTTGAATTGGGCGGGGGTAACTTTCTTT CASSLNWAGVTFF
TRBJ2-7 NA TRBV6-5 NA TGTGCCAGCAGTTACGCCGACAGTGGCTACGAGCAGTACTTC CASSYADSGYEQYF